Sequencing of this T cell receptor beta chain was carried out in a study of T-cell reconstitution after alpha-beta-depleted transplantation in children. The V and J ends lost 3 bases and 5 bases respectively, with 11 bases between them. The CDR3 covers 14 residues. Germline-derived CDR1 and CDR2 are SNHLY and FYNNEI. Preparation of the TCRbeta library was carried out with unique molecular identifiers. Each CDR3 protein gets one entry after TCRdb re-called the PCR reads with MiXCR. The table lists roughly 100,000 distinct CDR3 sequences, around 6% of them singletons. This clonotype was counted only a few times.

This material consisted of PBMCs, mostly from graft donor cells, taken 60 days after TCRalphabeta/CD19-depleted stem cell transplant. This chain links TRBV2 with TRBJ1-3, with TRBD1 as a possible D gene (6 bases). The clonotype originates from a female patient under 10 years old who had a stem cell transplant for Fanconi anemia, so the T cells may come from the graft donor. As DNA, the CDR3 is TGTGCCAGCAGTGACGGGGGCGCGAGAAACACCATATATTTT. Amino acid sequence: CASSDGGARNTIYF. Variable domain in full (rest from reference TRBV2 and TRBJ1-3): EPEVTQTPSHQVTQMGQEVILRCVPISNHLYFYWYRQILGQKVEFLVSFYNNEISEKSEIFDDQFSVERPDGSNFTLKIRSTKLEDSAMYFCASSDGGARNTIYFGEGSWLTVV.